A selection of T cell receptor beta chains follows, all from one sample in a study of cytomegalovirus exposure and HLA in healthy donors. Assay: immunoSEQ multiplex PCR; the TCRdb copy retains only in-frame clones and omits some. The data contain about 150,000 clones, over 80% of them seen just once; the ten biggest clones take up more than 1%. The specimen sequenced was PBMCs. All receptors derive from a boy aged 2 to 10 in good health and CMV-seronegative. The CDR3 runs from the conserved cysteine through the conserved F or W. Each record gives: clone size, J gene, CDR3 length, D gene, V gene, CDR3 DNA, CDR3 protein. D genes are given only for firm matches. Some rows mark clone size as missing; the rest say once, few, many or name a class of expanded clone.

clone_size: few; j_call: TRBJ2-5; cdr3_length: 13; d_call: TRBD2; v_call: TRBV28; cdr3_nt: TGTGCCATCCTAGCGGGTCCCACAGAGACCCAGTACTTC; cdr3_aa: CAILAGPTETQYF
clone_size: .; j_call: TRBJ1-2; cdr3_length: 14; d_call: TRBD1; v_call: TRBV4-2; cdr3_nt: TGTGCCAGCAGCTCTGGACAGGTCGACTATGGCTACACCTTC; cdr3_aa: CASSSGQVDYGYTF
clone_size: .; j_call: TRBJ1-2; cdr3_length: 17; d_call: TRBD1; v_call: TRBV5-6; cdr3_nt: TGTGCCAGCAGCTTGAGGACAGGGGTGGGGATAGGCTATGGCTACACCTTC; cdr3_aa: CASSLRTGVGIGYGYTF
clone_size: .; j_call: TRBJ2-3; cdr3_length: 11; d_call: .; v_call: TRBV6-6; cdr3_nt: TGTGCCAGCAGTTCCTTTGATACGCAGTATTTT; cdr3_aa: CASSSFDTQYF
clone_size: few; j_call: TRBJ2-7; cdr3_length: 12; d_call: .; v_call: TRBV10-2; cdr3_nt: TGCGCCAGCACCCCCGGGACTTACGAGCAGTACTTC; cdr3_aa: CASTPGTYEQYF
clone_size: .; j_call: TRBJ1-2; cdr3_length: 16; d_call: TRBD1; v_call: TRBV5-1; cdr3_nt: TGCGCCAGCAGCTTGGCCCCTGGGACAGGGTCTTATGGCTACACCTTC; cdr3_aa: CASSLAPGTGSYGYTF
clone_size: .; j_call: TRBJ2-7; cdr3_length: 12; d_call: .; v_call: TRBV2; cdr3_nt: TGTGCCAGTCTGGGGAGCTCCTACGAGCAGTACTTC; cdr3_aa: CASLGSSYEQYF
clone_size: .; j_call: TRBJ1-1; cdr3_length: 15; d_call: .; v_call: TRBV6-5; cdr3_nt: TGTGCCAGCGGTTATTCCGGGTCCAAGAACACTGAAGCTTTCTTT; cdr3_aa: CASGYSGSKNTEAFF
clone_size: .; j_call: TRBJ2-5; cdr3_length: 17; d_call: TRBD2; v_call: TRBV28; cdr3_nt: TGTGCCAGCAGTTTAGGGGGTAGCGGGGGAACTCAAGAGACCCAGTACTTC; cdr3_aa: CASSLGGSGGTQETQYF
clone_size: .; j_call: TRBJ2-7; cdr3_length: 15; d_call: TRBD2; v_call: TRBV5-4; cdr3_nt: TGTGCCAGCAGCTTGGCTAGCGGGCAATTCTACGAGCAGTACTTC; cdr3_aa: CASSLASGQFYEQYF
clone_size: .; j_call: TRBJ2-3; cdr3_length: 16; d_call: .; v_call: TRBV7-6; cdr3_nt: TGTGCCAGCAGCTCCAGCTGGGCGGGCCCACAATATACGCAGTATTTT; cdr3_aa: CASSSSWAGPQYTQYF
clone_size: .; j_call: TRBJ2-3; cdr3_length: 13; d_call: .; v_call: TRBV19; cdr3_nt: TGTGCCAGTAGTATTCAGGGTACAGATACGCAGTATTTT; cdr3_aa: CASSIQGTDTQYF
clone_size: few; j_call: TRBJ2-3; cdr3_length: 14; d_call: .; v_call: TRBV6-5; cdr3_nt: TGTGCCAGCAGTCTAGGAGGGGGCACAGATACGCAGTATTTT; cdr3_aa: CASSLGGGTDTQYF
clone_size: .; j_call: TRBJ1-1; cdr3_length: 14; d_call: TRBD1; v_call: TRBV29-1; cdr3_nt: TGCAGCGTTGTTTCCACAGGGGGGTCCACTGAAGCTTTCTTT; cdr3_aa: CSVVSTGGSTEAFF
clone_size: few; j_call: TRBJ2-1; cdr3_length: 15; d_call: TRBD2; v_call: TRBV14; cdr3_nt: TGTGCCAGCAGCCACGGACTAGCGGGGGGGGTTGAGCAGTTCTTC; cdr3_aa: CASSHGLAGGVEQFF
clone_size: .; j_call: TRBJ2-1; cdr3_length: 8; d_call: .; v_call: TRBV20-1; cdr3_nt: TGCAGTCTGCTAGGCGGCATCTTC; cdr3_aa: CSLLGGIF
clone_size: .; j_call: TRBJ1-5; cdr3_length: 16; d_call: TRBD1; v_call: TRBV7-8; cdr3_nt: TGTGCCAGCAGCCCCGGGACAGGGGCCTCCAATCAGCCCCAGCATTTT; cdr3_aa: CASSPGTGASNQPQHF
clone_size: .; j_call: TRBJ1-5; cdr3_length: 16; d_call: .; v_call: TRBV19; cdr3_nt: TGTGCCAGTAGTATAGAGTCAGGGGTGAGGAATCAGCCCCAGCATTTT; cdr3_aa: CASSIESGVRNQPQHF
clone_size: .; j_call: TRBJ1-2; cdr3_length: 15; d_call: TRBD1; v_call: TRBV2; cdr3_nt: TGTGCCAGCAGGAGAGGACAGGTGAATCCGGCTGGCTACACCTTC; cdr3_aa: CASRRGQVNPAGYTF
clone_size: .; j_call: TRBJ1-1; cdr3_length: 16; d_call: TRBD1; v_call: TRBV18; cdr3_nt: TGTGCCAGCTCACCAAGCCAGGGGGGTATGAACACTGAAGCTTTCTTT; cdr3_aa: CASSPSQGGMNTEAFF
clone_size: .; j_call: TRBJ1-2; cdr3_length: 16; d_call: .; v_call: TRBV18; cdr3_nt: TGTGCCAGCTCGTCGAACCAAAGACTGGGAGCCTATGGCTACACCTTC; cdr3_aa: CASSSNQRLGAYGYTF
clone_size: .; j_call: TRBJ1-5; cdr3_length: 14; d_call: TRBD1; v_call: TRBV19; cdr3_nt: TGTGCCAGTAGTACGACAGGGGGCAATCAGCCCCAGCATTTT; cdr3_aa: CASSTTGGNQPQHF
clone_size: .; j_call: TRBJ1-1; cdr3_length: 13; d_call: .; v_call: TRBV6-5; cdr3_nt: TGTGCCAGCAGTTACTCTACAGGTACTGAAGCTTTCTTT; cdr3_aa: CASSYSTGTEAFF
clone_size: .; j_call: TRBJ1-1; cdr3_length: 12; d_call: .; v_call: TRBV6-5; cdr3_nt: TGTGCCAGCAGCCCCGATGAGACTGAAGCTTTCTTT; cdr3_aa: CASSPDETEAFF
clone_size: .; j_call: TRBJ1-2; cdr3_length: 12; d_call: .; v_call: TRBV30; cdr3_nt: TGTGCCTGGAGTGATAATAGCTATGGCTACACCTTC; cdr3_aa: CAWSDNSYGYTF
clone_size: .; j_call: TRBJ1-2; cdr3_length: 16; d_call: TRBD1; v_call: TRBV4-3; cdr3_nt: TGCGCCAGCAGCCAAGATTGGGGGACAGAGAACTATGGCTACACCTTC; cdr3_aa: CASSQDWGTENYGYTF
clone_size: .; j_call: TRBJ2-5; cdr3_length: 15; d_call: .; v_call: TRBV5-4; cdr3_nt: TGTGCCAGCAGCTTGCAAAACAGGGCACAAGAGACCCAGTACTTC; cdr3_aa: CASSLQNRAQETQYF
clone_size: .; j_call: TRBJ1-1; cdr3_length: 15; d_call: .; v_call: TRBV4-3; cdr3_nt: TGCGCCAGCAGCCAAGCGGACGGGGGGAACACTGAAGCTTTCTTT; cdr3_aa: CASSQADGGNTEAFF
clone_size: few; j_call: TRBJ2-1; cdr3_length: 14; d_call: .; v_call: TRBV29-1; cdr3_nt: TGCAGCGTTGAAAAAGGGACTTTCTACAATGAGCAGTTCTTC; cdr3_aa: CSVEKGTFYNEQFF
clone_size: .; j_call: TRBJ2-6; cdr3_length: 17; d_call: .; v_call: TRBV18; cdr3_nt: TGTGCCAGCTCCCTGAAATTGGGGGGCTCTGGGGCCAACGTCCTGACTTTC; cdr3_aa: CASSLKLGGSGANVLTF
clone_size: few; j_call: TRBJ1-1; cdr3_length: 14; d_call: .; v_call: TRBV7-8; cdr3_nt: TGTGCCAGCAGCTTAAACGAGGCGGGGGTATCAGCTTTCTTT; cdr3_aa: CASSLNEAGVSAFF
clone_size: .; j_call: TRBJ1-5; cdr3_length: 14; d_call: .; v_call: TRBV6-1; cdr3_nt: TGTGCCAGCAGTGCGCTCAGGGTACGACGGCCCCAGCATTTT; cdr3_aa: CASSALRVRRPQHF
clone_size: few; j_call: TRBJ2-1; cdr3_length: 16; d_call: TRBD2; v_call: TRBV5-1; cdr3_nt: TGCGCCAGCAGCTGGGGACTAGCGGGCTCTTCCAATGAGCAGTTCTTC; cdr3_aa: CASSWGLAGSSNEQFF
clone_size: few; j_call: TRBJ2-4; cdr3_length: 14; d_call: .; v_call: TRBV27; cdr3_nt: TGTGCCAGCAAGCCAAGATTAGCCAAAAACATTCAGTACTTC; cdr3_aa: CASKPRLAKNIQYF
clone_size: .; j_call: TRBJ1-4; cdr3_length: 21; d_call: .; v_call: TRBV12-2; cdr3_nt: TGTGCAAGTCGCTCTTTAGTAGTGAGGGGGGACAGGGGAGTTAGTAATGAAAAACTGTTTTTT; cdr3_aa: CASRSLVVRGDRGVSNEKLFF
clone_size: .; j_call: TRBJ2-7; cdr3_length: 12; d_call: .; v_call: TRBV6-5; cdr3_nt: TGTGCCAGCAGTAGCCCTCTCCAAGTGCAGTACTTC; cdr3_aa: CASSSPLQVQYF
clone_size: .; j_call: TRBJ2-7; cdr3_length: 11; d_call: TRBD2; v_call: TRBV10-1; cdr3_nt: TGCCCCCCCCTAGCGGGATATAAGCAGTACTTC; cdr3_aa: CPPLAGYKQYF
clone_size: .; j_call: TRBJ2-7; cdr3_length: 17; d_call: TRBD2; v_call: TRBV11-1; cdr3_nt: TGTGCCAGCAGCCTGGGACTAGCGGGCCTAAGCTCCTACGAGCAGTACTTC; cdr3_aa: CASSLGLAGLSSYEQYF
clone_size: .; j_call: TRBJ1-2; cdr3_length: 16; d_call: TRBD1; v_call: TRBV6-5; cdr3_nt: TGTGCCAGCAGTTACCCCCTAATGACAGGGGCCTATGGCTACACCTTC; cdr3_aa: CASSYPLMTGAYGYTF
clone_size: .; j_call: TRBJ2-1; cdr3_length: 14; d_call: TRBD1; v_call: TRBV6-1; cdr3_nt: TGTGCCAGCAGTGCATATACAGGGGGCGGTGAGCAGTTCTTC; cdr3_aa: CASSAYTGGGEQFF
clone_size: .; j_call: TRBJ1-1; cdr3_length: 14; d_call: TRBD1; v_call: TRBV5-1; cdr3_nt: TGCGCCAGCAGCTCGGGACAGGGAAACACTGAAGCTTTCTTT; cdr3_aa: CASSSGQGNTEAFF
clone_size: .; j_call: TRBJ1-2; cdr3_length: 16; d_call: TRBD1; v_call: TRBV5-4; cdr3_nt: TGTGCCAGCAGCTTGGACAGGGGGCTCGCTAACTATGGCTACACCTTC; cdr3_aa: CASSLDRGLANYGYTF
clone_size: few; j_call: TRBJ1-1; cdr3_length: 14; d_call: .; v_call: TRBV4-3; cdr3_nt: TGCGCCAGCAGCCACACACAGGGCTCCACTGAAGCTTTCTTT; cdr3_aa: CASSHTQGSTEAFF
clone_size: .; j_call: TRBJ1-1; cdr3_length: 15; d_call: .; v_call: TRBV6-5; cdr3_nt: TGTGCCAGCAGTTCTCCCGAGGGCGGCGGCACTGAAGCTTTCTTT; cdr3_aa: CASSSPEGGGTEAFF
clone_size: .; j_call: TRBJ2-3; cdr3_length: 14; d_call: TRBD1; v_call: TRBV6-6; cdr3_nt: TGTGCCAGCAGTTTCAGACAGGGTAGCGATACGCAGTATTTT; cdr3_aa: CASSFRQGSDTQYF
clone_size: .; j_call: TRBJ2-7; cdr3_length: 13; d_call: TRBD1; v_call: TRBV5-1; cdr3_nt: TGCGCCAGCAGCCCACCGACAGGGAACGAGCAGTACTTC; cdr3_aa: CASSPPTGNEQYF
clone_size: .; j_call: TRBJ2-5; cdr3_length: 13; d_call: .; v_call: TRBV6-1; cdr3_nt: TGTGCCAGCAGAAGGGGGTGGGGGGAGACCCAGTACTTC; cdr3_aa: CASRRGWGETQYF
clone_size: .; j_call: TRBJ2-5; cdr3_length: 15; d_call: TRBD1; v_call: TRBV7-2; cdr3_nt: TGTGCCAGCAGCTACCTTGGGACAGCTTCGGAGACCCAGTACTTC; cdr3_aa: CASSYLGTASETQYF
clone_size: .; j_call: TRBJ2-7; cdr3_length: 14; d_call: TRBD1; v_call: TRBV2; cdr3_nt: TGTGCCAGCATGCCGGGACAGCCCTTTTACGAGCAGTACTTC; cdr3_aa: CASMPGQPFYEQYF
clone_size: once; j_call: TRBJ1-5; cdr3_length: 13; d_call: .; v_call: TRBV6-5; cdr3_nt: TGTGCCAGCGCTCTATACGGCAATCAGCCCCAGCATTTT; cdr3_aa: CASALYGNQPQHF
clone_size: .; j_call: TRBJ2-7; cdr3_length: 14; d_call: TRBD2; v_call: TRBV6-5; cdr3_nt: TGTGCCAGCAGCTCGTACCCTAGCGGGTACGAGCAGTACTTC; cdr3_aa: CASSSYPSGYEQYF
clone_size: .; j_call: TRBJ2-1; cdr3_length: 15; d_call: TRBD2; v_call: TRBV4-1; cdr3_nt: TGCGCCAGCAGCCGCACTAGCGGGAGGTCCAATGAGCAGTTCTTC; cdr3_aa: CASSRTSGRSNEQFF
clone_size: .; j_call: TRBJ1-6; cdr3_length: 15; d_call: TRBD1; v_call: TRBV4-3; cdr3_nt: TGCGCCAGCAGCCAAGAAAGGGACAGAAATTCACCCCTCCACTTT; cdr3_aa: CASSQERDRNSPLHF
clone_size: .; j_call: TRBJ2-1; cdr3_length: 12; d_call: .; v_call: TRBV6-4; cdr3_nt: TGTGCCAGCAACCTAGAGAACGATGAGCAGTTCTTC; cdr3_aa: CASNLENDEQFF
clone_size: .; j_call: TRBJ1-1; cdr3_length: 12; d_call: .; v_call: TRBV5-4; cdr3_nt: TGTGCCAGCAGCCGGGGGAACACTGAAGCTTTCTTT; cdr3_aa: CASSRGNTEAFF
clone_size: .; j_call: TRBJ2-3; cdr3_length: 16; d_call: TRBD1; v_call: TRBV9; cdr3_nt: TGTGCCAGCAGCGTAGGTTTCCAGGGGGCCACAGATACGCAGTATTTT; cdr3_aa: CASSVGFQGATDTQYF
clone_size: .; j_call: TRBJ1-4; cdr3_length: 15; d_call: .; v_call: TRBV27; cdr3_nt: TGTGCCAGCAGTGTTCGATTCGGGACTAATGAAAAACTGTTTTTT; cdr3_aa: CASSVRFGTNEKLFF
clone_size: .; j_call: TRBJ2-1; cdr3_length: 14; d_call: TRBD2; v_call: TRBV7-9; cdr3_nt: TGTGCCAGCAGCTCGGGACTAACTGACAATGAGCAGTTCTTC; cdr3_aa: CASSSGLTDNEQFF